A single sample is the source of the 24 T cell receptor beta chains below, sequenced in a study of human T cells and chemical hapten exposure. Time point of the sample: patch test 3, about 24 weeks after DPC sensitization. Treatment: therapeutic diphenylcyclopropenone sensitization with weekly scalp DPC. TCRdb called the RACE reads again in MiXCR, with one record for every CDR3 protein. The sample lists tens of thousands of distinct CDR3 sequences, 10% to 15% occurring once. Sample: whole blood, taken in connection with sensitization to the hapten diphenylcyclopropenone (DPC). The receptors were gathered from a woman between 50 and 59 years old with alopecia areata. Some clones in this sample may be carry-over from other donors' samples.

This chain links TRBV6-6 with TRBJ2-1; 8 bases line up with TRBD2. The CDR3 sequence is 14 residues long. Trimming cost V 2 bases and J 7 bases; bases outside gene matches: 4. Germline values: CDR1 MNHNY, CDR2 SVGAGI (reference sequence). The CDR3 loop is CASSYPGLDNEQFF. The CDR3 DNA follows: TGTGCCAGCAGTTACCCGGGACTAGATAATGAGCAGTTCTTC.

This clonotype was counted at least ten times. The chain recombines TRBV5-1 with TRBJ1-6; TRBD1 aligns across 8 bases. CDR1 is SGHRS and CDR2 is YFSETQ in the germline V gene. This CDR3 region has 15 residues. The trim removed 3 bases at V and 5 bases at J, leaving 4 bases unmatched. CDR3 loop: CASSSDRVNNSPLHF. Here the CDR3 DNA reads TGCGCCAGCAGCTCGGACAGGGTGAATAATTCACCCCTCCACTTT.

This clonotype occurred many times. This chain uses TRBV29-1 with TRBJ2-4, with a weak D call TRBD1 (6 bases). This CDR3 spans 13 amino acids. Germline CDR1 is SQVTM and CDR2 is ANQGSEA. V lost 7 bases, J lost 8 bases, and 18 bases lay in between. The CDR3 DNA reads TGCAGCGAATATACGGAAGGGGGTGACATTCAGTACTTC. It yields the protein CSEYTEGGDIQYF.

This clonotype has only a few counts. The gene calls are TRBV20-1 and TRBJ1-1; no reliable D call. Germline CDR1 reads DFQATT; CDR2 reads SNEGSKA (reference sequence). Trimming took off 7 bases at V and 4 bases at J, with 19 bases between the two ends. The CDR3 length is 14 residues. Here the CDR3 reads CSGEPRGSGTEAFF. DNA of the CDR3: TGCAGTGGCGAACCTCGGGGATCCGGCACTGAAGCTTTCTTT.

Only a few counts were recorded for this clonotype. V gene TRBV12-5 combines with J gene TRBJ2-1; weak D call: TRBD2 (6 bases). CDR1 and CDR2 (germline): LGHNT, FRNRAP. CDR3 length equals 16 residues. The V gene lost 2 bases and the J gene lost 4 bases, with 15 bases spanning the gap. In DNA, the CDR3 is TGTGCTAGTGGTTTGCCTCCGGGACTGTCTTACAATGAGCAGTTCTTC. Protein product: CASGLPPGLSYNEQFF.

This clonotype showed up just a few times. This sequence joins TRBV7-6 and TRBJ1-6; D is uncertain. CDR3 length: 14 residues. Germline V lookup: CDR1 SGHVS, CDR2 FNYEAQ. V gave up 7 bases and J gave up 6 bases, with 13 bases separating them. CDR3 region: CASTTGSGNSPLHF. CDR3 nucleotides: TGTGCCAGCACCACCGGGAGTGGTAATTCACCCCTCCACTTT.

This clonotype was seen more than once but under ten times. V usage is TRBV5-4 and J usage is TRBJ2-2, with 9 bases aligning to TRBD1. The germline gives CDR1 SGHNT, CDR2 YYREEE (reference sequence). The CDR3 extends over 16 amino acids. V was clipped by 4 bases and J by 0 bases; unmatched bases: 4. In DNA, the CDR3 is TGTGCCAGCAGCCGGGACAGGGCTTCGAACACCGGGGAGCTGTTTTTT. Encoded protein: CASSRDRASNTGELFF.

This chain joins TRBV7-2 and TRBJ1-3; D remains unclear. Germline CDR1 SGHTA, CDR2 FQGNSA. V dropped 3 bases and J dropped 1 base, with 13 bases sitting between them. CDR3 length: 16 residues. CDR3 nucleotides: TGTGCCAGCAGCTTTTCACGTATCGCGTCTGGAAACACCATATATTTT. It yields the protein CASSFSRIASGNTIYF.

In this sample, this clonotype turned up many times. The J gene is TRBJ2-5, the V gene TRBV11-2; D is uncertain. The CDR3 has 13 residues. V was trimmed by 1 base and J by 2 bases, leaving 5 bases between them. Germline loops: CDR1 SGHAT, CDR2 FQNNGV. The CDR3 is CASSLGFQETQYF. CDR3 nucleotide sequence: TGTGCCAGCAGCTTAGGCTTTCAAGAGACCCAGTACTTC.

At least ten counts were recorded for this clonotype. The CDR3 sequence: CASSTGLIQYF. CDR3 DNA sequence: TGTGCCAGCAGCACAGGACTAATTCAGTACTTC. The rearrangement uses TRBV2 and TRBJ2-4; TRBD2 might be the D (6 bases). V was cut by 6 bases and J by 10 bases, with 10 bases left in between. Germline CDR1 SNHLY, CDR2 FYNNEI. The CDR3 is 11 residues long.

The chain carries TRBV21-1 and TRBJ2-1; the DNA was not compared with TRBD2, the D call given in the table. TRBV21-1 is termed a pseudogene. The CDR3 sequence is 16 residues long. The CDR3 DNA follows: TGTGCCAGCACCCCAGTCCCGACTAGCGACTACAATGAGCAGTTCTTC. It specifies CASTPVPTSDYNEQFF.

V is TRBV7-2 and J is TRBJ2-1; D not resolved. Germline CDR1 SGHTA, CDR2 FQGNSA. V gave up 1 base and J gave up 8 bases, with 15 bases separating them. The CDR3 sequence is 15 residues long. CDR3 nucleotide sequence: TGTGCCAGCAGCTTAGGGCGACGTGGAGTACATGAGCAGTTCTTC. Protein product: CASSLGRRGVHEQFF.

The chain recombines TRBV11-3 with TRBJ2-2, with D maybe TRBD2 (5 bases). V gave up 5 bases and J gave up 1 base, with 17 bases separating them. Germline V gene sequence: CDR1 SGHNT, CDR2 YENEEA. The CDR3 loop spans 17 amino acids. The CDR3 loop reads CASSKEAVALNTGELFF. In DNA form, the CDR3 reads TGTGCCAGCAGCAAAGAAGCGGTCGCCCTGAACACCGGGGAGCTGTTTTTT. The variable domain in full, with the rest retrieved from reference TRBV11-3 and TRBJ2-2, is EAGVVQSPRYKIIEKKQPVAFWCNPISGHNTLYWYLQNLGQGPELLIRYENEEAVDDSQLPKDRFSAERLKGVDSTLKIQPAELGDSAVYLCASSKEAVALNTGELFFGEGSRLTVL.

This clonotype came up a few times. The chain combines TRBV20-1 with TRBJ2-3, with a tentative D call TRBD2 (7 bases). CDR1 and CDR2 (germline): DFQATT, SNEGSKA (reference sequence). The V end was cut by 6 bases, the J end by 4 bases, with 14 bases between. The CDR3 length is 13 residues. CDR3 DNA: TGCAGTGCCAACTCCGGGGGGCCAGATACGCAGTATTTT. This encodes CSANSGGPDTQYF.

This clonotype was observed a few times. The V call is TRBV7-3, the J call TRBJ2-5; D is undetermined. Germline CDR1 SGHTA, CDR2 FQGTGA. The CDR3 runs to 14 residues. V gave up 7 bases and J gave up 1 base, with 13 bases separating them. The CDR3 coding sequence is TGTGCCAGCACCTCGCTAGTCTCCCAAGAGACCCAGTACTTC. Translating gives CASTSLVSQETQYF.

The CDR3 here is CASSFPRGTQYF. In DNA, the CDR3 is TGTGCCAGCAGCTTCCCCAGGGGGACCCAGTACTTC. This chain connects TRBV7-9 to TRBJ2-5; TRBD1 might be the D (6 bases). CDR1 is SEHNR, CDR2 FQNEAQ, per germline (reference sequence). The CDR3 is 12 residues long. Trimming shortened V by 3 bases and J by 7 bases, and 9 bases separated the two germline ends.

About this clonotype: A much larger clone lies a single base off, so this may be a read error. J is TRBJ2-2 and V is TRBV6-4, with TRBD2 identical over 7 bases. This CDR3 is 13 amino acids long. Per germline, CDR1 MRHNA and CDR2 SNTAGT. For the CDR3, the DNA is TGTGCCAGCAGTAGCGGGAACACCGGGGAGCCGTTTTTT. Its translation is CASSSGNTGEPFF.

This clonotype was detected ten times or more. The chain carries TRBV12-3 or TRBV12-4 and TRBJ2-7, with a weak D call TRBD1 (6 bases). V lost 5 bases and J lost 9, with 32 bases in between. This CDR3 region has 18 residues. DNA of the CDR3: TGTGCCAGCAGTCTACACCTTCCTGGACAGCGCGGGCTGAAAGGGCAGTACTTC. This encodes CASSLHLPGQRGLKGQYF.

The chain is built from TRBV18 and TRBJ1-2, with no clear D. The length of the CDR3 is 14 residues. V gave up 3 bases and J gave up 3 bases, with 11 bases separating them. The germline gives CDR1 KGHSH, CDR2 LQKENI. This chain's CDR3 is CASSPFSRDYGYTF. The CDR3 DNA reads TGTGCCAGCTCACCGTTCTCAAGAGACTATGGCTACACCTTC.

This clonotype was observed at least ten times. This chain links TRBV6-5 with TRBJ2-2; 15 positions agree with TRBD2. The CDR3 runs to 19 residues. CDR1 MNHEY and CDR2 SVGAGI come from the germline V gene. V dropped 6 bases and J dropped 1; count of bases not matched to a gene: 9. For the CDR3, the DNA is TGTGCCAGCAGGCGCGGACTAGCGGGAGGGCGGATGAACACCGGGGAGCTGTTTTTT. Translated: CASRRGLAGGRMNTGELFF.

This clonotype was observed a few times. The rearrangement joins TRBV20-1 to TRBJ2-1; 7 bases align to TRBD1. There are 16 residues in the CDR3. Per the germline V gene, CDR1 is DFQATT and CDR2 is SNEGSKA (reference sequence). The J segment lost 2 bases and the V segment lost 0 bases, leaving 7 bases of the junction unmatched. The CDR3 reads CSARDLGQGAYNEQFF. The DNA for the CDR3 is TGCAGTGCTAGAGATCTGGGCCAGGGGGCCTACAATGAGCAGTTCTTC.

For the CDR3, the DNA is TGTGCCAGCAGTCTCGACAGGGGGCGGACTGAAGCTTTCTTT. This sequence encodes CASSLDRGRTEAFF. The gene calls are TRBV2 and TRBJ1-1; 10 bases match TRBD1. Germline V gene sequence: CDR1 SNHLY, CDR2 FYNNEI. This CDR3 region has 14 residues. The V gene end was trimmed by 5 bases and the J gene end by 5 bases; junction bases not matched to a gene: 5. Based on the CDR3 plus reference TRBV2 and TRBJ1-1, the full variable domain is EPEVTQTPSHQVTQMGQEVILRCVPISNHLYFYWYRQILGQKVEFLVSFYNNEISEKSEIFDDQFSVERPDGSNFTLKIRSTKLEDSAMYFCASSLDRGRTEAFFGQGTRLTVV.

This clonotype was seen more than once but under ten times. The genes are TRBV11-2 and TRBJ2-7; D gene unclear. Deletions cut 5 bases from V and 4 bases from J, with 6 bases between. The germline CDR1 and CDR2 sequences are SGHAT and FQNNGV. The CDR3 is 11 residues long. CDR3 in amino acids: CASSPFYEQYF. In DNA form, the CDR3 reads TGTGCCAGCAGCCCTTTTTACGAGCAGTACTTC.

This chain joins TRBV20-1 and TRBJ2-7; 8 nucleotides match TRBD1. CDR3 length: 12 residues. Trimming removed 6 bases from V and 4 bases from J; junction bases left unmatched: 5. Germline assignment: CDR1 DFQATT and CDR2 SNEGSKA (reference sequence). Here the CDR3 DNA reads TGCAGTGCCACGACAGGGGAGTACGAGCAGTACTTC. Translation gives CSATTGEYEQYF.